This T cell receptor (beta chain) was recovered during a study of cytotoxic CD8 clonotypes in ibrutinib-treated CLL (dated by TCRdb to about 2021). About the full investigation: The cohort included roughly 15 treatment-naive and ten to eleven relapsed/refractory patients; under 18 were IGHV unmutated. Partial responses were observed in about 25 patients and complete responses in 2; after a median follow-up of around 68 months, remission was maintained in roughly 15 patients and progression was observed in 12. Response samples were taken after a median of 12 months on treatment, ranging from about 6 to 40 months. Longitudinal samples were obtainable from about 30% of the roughly 86 participants in the trial. Samples averaged roughly 280,000 productive templates and roughly 86,000 productive rearrangements. Cryopreserved peripheral blood mononuclear cells were obtained before treatment, at response, and at either sustained remission or disease progression. Every remission and progressive disease sample was obtained while ibrutinib was still being received by the patients.

Points on this clone: No antigen is known for it. No per-base quality is available; no much larger clone lies one base away.

The paper as a whole reports these results and caveats: An increase in clonality was observed at ibrutinib response, with clonality remaining stable during sustained remission and falling back toward baseline at progression. Sustained-remission and progressing patients did not have matched sampling times, and lymph node repertoires were not examined. Public clonotypes were rare and either contracted or stayed stable during treatment, and the rise in clonality at ibrutinib response reflected the expansion of private clonotypes. Baseline clonality exceeded that of age-matched healthy donors and correlated strongly with circulating CD8+ T-cell counts.

V trim: 5 bases; J trim: 9 bases; unmatched bases: 5. The CDR3 holds 12 amino acids from the cysteine to the phenylalanine. Just CDR3 DNA is preserved here, 36 bases in frame from base 1. From the germline V gene, CDR1 is SGHVS and CDR2 is FNYEAQ. Interpreted using the paper, the time point label stands for: approximately 25 months on ibrutinib. For TCR beta library preparation, around 2.1 micrograms of genomic DNA were extracted from the cryopreserved PBMCs. High-throughput TCR beta sequencing was performed on longitudinal blood samples from CLL patients receiving ibrutinib monotherapy. The patients took part in an open-label, single-center phase 2 trial of ibrutinib monotherapy. Each clonotype received, on average, about 10x coverage in deep resolution sequencing performed on a MiSeq, where the target depth lay between 1 in 1 million and 1 in 200,000 T cells. The immunoSEQ hsTCRB Kit was used to generate TCR beta libraries. The authors' pipeline ran thus. The data were analyzed with ImmunoSEQ Analyzer and ImmunoSEQ Data Assistant, and V, D and J gene assignments followed IMGT definitions. Clonality, which ranges from 0 to 1, was calculated as one minus the normalized Shannon entropy of productive rearrangement frequencies. Only overrepresented clonotypes making up at least 0.05% of each patient's repertoire were included in the public clonotype analysis. Fewer than 15 repertoires from age-matched healthy donors, obtained from immuneACCESS, served as clonality controls. TCRdb stores this immuneACCESS table with in-frame sequences only. Part of the clones is absent; in the studies checked, under half of the shortfall reflects unresolved V genes, and no reason is known for the rest. The V and J calls and the clone size are those of that table, but D and trimming were determined from the DNA. The sample table shows 200,000 to 250,000 clones, and roughly 70% are seen once. 15% of the sample belongs to the ten largest clones.

In this chain, TRBV7-6 is recombined with TRBJ1-2, with 8 junctional bases fitting TRBD1. The TCR originated in a human donor with chronic lymphocytic leukemia. Source: PBMCs, taken after 24 months of ibrutinib treatment. The CDR3 loop reads CASSQQGVSYTF. The nucleotide sequence is given as TGTGCCAGCAGCCAACAGGGGGTGAGCTACACCTTC.